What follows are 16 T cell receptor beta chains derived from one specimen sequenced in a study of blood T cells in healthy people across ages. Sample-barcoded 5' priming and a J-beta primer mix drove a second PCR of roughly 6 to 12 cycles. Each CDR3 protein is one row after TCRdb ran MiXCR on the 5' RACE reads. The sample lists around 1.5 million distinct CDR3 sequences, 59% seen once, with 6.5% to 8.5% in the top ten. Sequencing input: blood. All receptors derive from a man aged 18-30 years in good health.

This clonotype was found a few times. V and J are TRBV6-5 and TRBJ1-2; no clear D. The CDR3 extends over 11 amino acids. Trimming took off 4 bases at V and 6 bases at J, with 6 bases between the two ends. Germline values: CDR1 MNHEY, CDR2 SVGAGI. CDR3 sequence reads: CASSSPNGYTF. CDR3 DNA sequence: TGTGCCAGCAGTTCCCCGAATGGCTACACCTTC.

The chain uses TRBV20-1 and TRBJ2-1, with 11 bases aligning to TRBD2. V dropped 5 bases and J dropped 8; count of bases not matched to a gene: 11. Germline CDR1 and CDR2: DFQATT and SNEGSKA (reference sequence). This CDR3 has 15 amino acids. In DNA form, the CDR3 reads TGCAGTGCTCAATCACTAGCGGGAGTAGGCGATGAGCAGTTCTTC. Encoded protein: CSAQSLAGVGDEQFF.

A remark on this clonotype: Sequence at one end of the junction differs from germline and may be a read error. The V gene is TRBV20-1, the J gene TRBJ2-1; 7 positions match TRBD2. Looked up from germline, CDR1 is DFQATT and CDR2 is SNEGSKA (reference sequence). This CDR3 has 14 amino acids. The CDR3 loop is CSARAGTLSHEQFF. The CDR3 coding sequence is TGCAGTGCCAGAGCGGGGACCCTGTCACATGAGCAGTTCTTC.

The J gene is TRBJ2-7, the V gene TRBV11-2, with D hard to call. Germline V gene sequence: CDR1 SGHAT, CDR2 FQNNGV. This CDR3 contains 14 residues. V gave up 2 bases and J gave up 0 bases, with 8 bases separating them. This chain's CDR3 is CASSLSAFSYEQYF. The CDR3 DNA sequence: TGTGCCAGCAGCTTAAGTGCCTTCTCCTACGAGCAGTACTTC.

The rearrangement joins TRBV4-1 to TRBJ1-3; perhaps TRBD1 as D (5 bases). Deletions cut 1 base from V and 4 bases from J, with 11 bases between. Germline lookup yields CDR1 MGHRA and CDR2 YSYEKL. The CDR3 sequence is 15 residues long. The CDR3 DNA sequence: TGCGCCAGCAGCCAAGTACCAGGGCCAGGAAACACCATATATTTT. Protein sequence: CASSQVPGPGNTIYF.

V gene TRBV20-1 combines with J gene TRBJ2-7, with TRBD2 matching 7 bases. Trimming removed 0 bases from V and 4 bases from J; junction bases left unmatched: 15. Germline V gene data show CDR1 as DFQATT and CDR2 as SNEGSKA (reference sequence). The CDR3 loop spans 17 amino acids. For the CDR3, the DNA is TGCAGTGCTAGAGATCTAACCCAGGGCGGGAGTTCTTACGAGCAGTACTTC. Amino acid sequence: CSARDLTQGGSSYEQYF.

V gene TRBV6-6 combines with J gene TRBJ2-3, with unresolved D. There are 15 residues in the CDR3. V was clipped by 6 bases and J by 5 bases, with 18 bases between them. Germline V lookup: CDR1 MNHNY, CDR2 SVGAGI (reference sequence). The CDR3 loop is CASSPLAGVRDTQYF. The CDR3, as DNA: TGTGCCAGCAGCCCCTTGGCCGGAGTCAGAGATACGCAGTATTTT.

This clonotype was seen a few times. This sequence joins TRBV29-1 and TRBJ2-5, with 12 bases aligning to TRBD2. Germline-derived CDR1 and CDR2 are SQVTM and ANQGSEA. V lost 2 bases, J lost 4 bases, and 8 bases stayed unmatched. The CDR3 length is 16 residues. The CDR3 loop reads CSVESTSGSSGETQYF. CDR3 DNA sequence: TGCAGCGTTGAATCGACTAGCGGGAGTAGCGGAGAGACCCAGTACTTC.

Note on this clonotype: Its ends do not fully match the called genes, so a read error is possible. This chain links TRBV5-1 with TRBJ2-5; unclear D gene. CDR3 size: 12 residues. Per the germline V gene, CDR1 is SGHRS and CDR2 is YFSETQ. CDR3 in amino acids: CASSLEGETLYF. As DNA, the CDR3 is TGCGCCAGCAGCTTGGAAGGAGAGACCCTGTACTTC.

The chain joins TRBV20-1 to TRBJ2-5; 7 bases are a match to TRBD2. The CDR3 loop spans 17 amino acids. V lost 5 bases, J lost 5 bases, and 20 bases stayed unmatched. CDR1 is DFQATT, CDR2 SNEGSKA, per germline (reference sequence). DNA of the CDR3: TGCAGTGCTCAAAACCCGATAGCGGGTTCTGGAGGGGAGACCCAGTACTTC. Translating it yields CSAQNPIAGSGGETQYF.

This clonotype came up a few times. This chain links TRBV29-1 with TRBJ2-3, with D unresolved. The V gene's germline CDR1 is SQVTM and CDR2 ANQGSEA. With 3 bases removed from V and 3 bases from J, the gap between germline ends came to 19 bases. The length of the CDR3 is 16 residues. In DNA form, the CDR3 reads TGCAGCGTTGATAACTCCGACTCGAGGATAACAGATACGCAGTATTTT. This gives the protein CSVDNSDSRITDTQYF.

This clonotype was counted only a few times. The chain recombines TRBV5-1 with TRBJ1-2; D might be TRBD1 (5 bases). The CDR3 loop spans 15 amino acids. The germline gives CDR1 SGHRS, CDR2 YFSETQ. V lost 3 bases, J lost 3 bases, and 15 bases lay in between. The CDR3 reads CASSSPETAYYGYTF. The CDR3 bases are TGCGCCAGCAGCTCACCGGAGACAGCCTACTATGGCTACACCTTC.

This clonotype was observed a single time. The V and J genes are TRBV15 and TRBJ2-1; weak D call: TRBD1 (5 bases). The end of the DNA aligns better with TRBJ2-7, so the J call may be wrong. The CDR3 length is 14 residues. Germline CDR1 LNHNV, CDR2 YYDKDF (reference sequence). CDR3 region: CATSRDQGPYEQYF. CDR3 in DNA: TGTGCCACCAGCAGAGACCAGGGTCCCTACGAGCAGTACTTC.

CDR3 sequence (DNA): TGTGCCAGCAGTCTCTCCCTGCGTCCCGGTGAGACCCAGTACTTC. Amino acid sequence: CASSLSLRPGETQYF. This chain uses TRBV28 with TRBJ2-5; no definite D call. Trimming took off 5 bases at V and 5 bases at J, with 18 bases between the two ends. Germline assignment: CDR1 MDHEN and CDR2 SYDVKM. The CDR3 length is 15 residues.

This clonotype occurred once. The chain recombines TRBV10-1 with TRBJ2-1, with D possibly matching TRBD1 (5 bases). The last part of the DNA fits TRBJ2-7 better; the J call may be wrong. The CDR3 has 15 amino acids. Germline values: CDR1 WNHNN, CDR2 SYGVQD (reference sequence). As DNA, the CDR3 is TGCGCCAGCAGTTCTCCAGGGTCGGCCATCTACGAGCAGTACTTC. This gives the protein CASSSPGSAIYEQYF.

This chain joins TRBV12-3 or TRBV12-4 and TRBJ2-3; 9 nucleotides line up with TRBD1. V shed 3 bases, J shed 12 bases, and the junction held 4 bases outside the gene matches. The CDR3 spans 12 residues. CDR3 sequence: CASSFGDRDQYF. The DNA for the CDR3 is TGTGCCAGCAGTTTTGGGGACAGGGACCAGTATTTT.